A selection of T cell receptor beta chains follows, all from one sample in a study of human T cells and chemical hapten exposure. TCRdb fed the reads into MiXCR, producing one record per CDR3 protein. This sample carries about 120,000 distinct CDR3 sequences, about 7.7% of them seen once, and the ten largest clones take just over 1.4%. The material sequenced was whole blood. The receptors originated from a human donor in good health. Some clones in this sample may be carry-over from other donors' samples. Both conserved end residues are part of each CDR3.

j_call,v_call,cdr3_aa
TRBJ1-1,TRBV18,CASSPPVPGREAFF
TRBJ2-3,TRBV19,CATSQVASSTDTQYF
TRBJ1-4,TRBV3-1,CASSRQGLSEKLFF
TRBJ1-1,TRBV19,CASSPTDRGLNTEAFF
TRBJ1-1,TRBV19,CASTDRTRLPAEAFF
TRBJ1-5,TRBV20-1,CSARDVSSGQPQHF
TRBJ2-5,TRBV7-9,CASSLEGFGGETQYF
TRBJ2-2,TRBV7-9,CASRPKARPNTGELFF
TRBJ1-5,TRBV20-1,CSARNPGQGSQPQHF
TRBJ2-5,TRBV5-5,CASSLALAGAWRETQYF
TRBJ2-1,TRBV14,CASSPWTGRDNEQFF
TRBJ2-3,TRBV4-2,CASSPGGSGTSGGGDTQYF
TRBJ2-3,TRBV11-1,CASSLGTSGVDTQYF
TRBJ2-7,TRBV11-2,CASSSGQGPYEQYF
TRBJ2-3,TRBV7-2,CASSSTVSVTQYF
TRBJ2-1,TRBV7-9,CASSISTSGRGNEQFF
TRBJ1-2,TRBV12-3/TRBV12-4,CASSSRQGNAYTF
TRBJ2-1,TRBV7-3,CASSLRAGGGLDEQFF
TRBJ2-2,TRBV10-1,CASSGRTGELFF
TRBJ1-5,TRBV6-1,CASSVGQGARQPQHF
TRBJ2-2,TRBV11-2,CASSLRRANTGELFF
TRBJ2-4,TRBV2,CASSELTSRGKYF
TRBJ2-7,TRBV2,CASSDLPGANSYEQYF
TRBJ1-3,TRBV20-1,CSAGKDNSGNTIYF
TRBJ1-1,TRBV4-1,CASSPAGTGISNAFF
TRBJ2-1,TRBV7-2,CASSWGQGFYNEQFF
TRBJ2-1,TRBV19,CASRATSGTGEQFF
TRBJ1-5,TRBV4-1,CASSQRSHSNQPQHF
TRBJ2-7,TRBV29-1,CSGSGHGGYEQYF
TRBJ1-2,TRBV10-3,CASTATDDSNYGYTF
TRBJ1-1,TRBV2,CASSPKAGRTEAFF
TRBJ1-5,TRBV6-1,CASSEQGGF
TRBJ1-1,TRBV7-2,CASSLAEALDAFF
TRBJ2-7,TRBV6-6,CASSTGQGPSDEQYF
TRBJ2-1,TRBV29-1,CSVLTSGNEQFF
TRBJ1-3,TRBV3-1,CASSQGPSSVSGNTIYF
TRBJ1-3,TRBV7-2,CASSLGLVSSGNTIYF
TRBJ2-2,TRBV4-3,CASSLGWDYPGELFF
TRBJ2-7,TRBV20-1,CSARMWDSFNYEQYF
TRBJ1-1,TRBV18,CASSPQTGRTEAFF
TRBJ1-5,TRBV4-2,CASSHLEMGDHQPQHF
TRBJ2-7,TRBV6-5,CASSTDGYEQYF
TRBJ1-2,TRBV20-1,CSAPDRPRDYGYTF
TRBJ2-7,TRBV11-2,CASSLGGGAGASYEQYF